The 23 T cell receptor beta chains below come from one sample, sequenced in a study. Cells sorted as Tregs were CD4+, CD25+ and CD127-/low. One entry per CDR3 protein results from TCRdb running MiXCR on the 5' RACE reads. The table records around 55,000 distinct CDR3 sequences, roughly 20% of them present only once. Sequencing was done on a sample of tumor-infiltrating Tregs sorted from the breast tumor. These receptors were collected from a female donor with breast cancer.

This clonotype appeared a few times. CDR3 in DNA: TGTGCCAGCAGTTCGGACTCGAGAAACGAGCAGTACTTC. It translates to CASSSDSRNEQYF. This sequence joins TRBV7-2 and TRBJ2-7; TRBD2 might be the D (5 bases). Germline CDR1 SGHTA, CDR2 FQGNSA. This CDR3 comprises 13 residues. V lost 6 bases to trimming and J lost 5 bases, with 14 bases between them.

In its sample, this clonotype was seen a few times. CDR3 bases: TGTGCCAGCGGACCAGCACAGGGGGGAAATGAAAAACTGTTTTTT. It encodes CASGPAQGGNEKLFF. The chain employs TRBV5-4 and TRBJ1-4, with 8 nucleotides matching TRBD1. CDR1 SGHNT and CDR2 YYREEE come from the germline V gene (reference sequence). V was clipped by 7 bases and J by 5 bases; unmatched bases: 10. There are 15 residues in the CDR3.

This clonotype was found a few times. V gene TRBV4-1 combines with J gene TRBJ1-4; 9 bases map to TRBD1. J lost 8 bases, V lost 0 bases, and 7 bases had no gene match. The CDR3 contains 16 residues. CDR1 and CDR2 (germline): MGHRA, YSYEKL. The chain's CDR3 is CASSQDLQGAQEKLFF. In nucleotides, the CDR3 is TGCGCCAGCAGCCAAGATTTACAGGGGGCGCAGGAAAAACTGTTTTTT.

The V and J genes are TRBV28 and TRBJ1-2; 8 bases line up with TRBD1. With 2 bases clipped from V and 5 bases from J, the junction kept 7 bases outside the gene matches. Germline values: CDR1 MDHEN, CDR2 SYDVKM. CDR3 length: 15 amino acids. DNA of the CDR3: TGTGCCAGCAGTTTAGGCTACCGACAGGGGTATGGCTACACCTTC. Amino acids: CASSLGYRQGYGYTF.

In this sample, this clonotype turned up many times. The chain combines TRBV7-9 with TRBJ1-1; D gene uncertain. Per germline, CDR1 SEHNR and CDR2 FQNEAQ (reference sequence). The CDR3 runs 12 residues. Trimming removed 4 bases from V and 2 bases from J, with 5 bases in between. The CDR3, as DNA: TGTGCCAGCAGCTCCCGAAACACTGAAGCTTTCTTT. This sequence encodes CASSSRNTEAFF.

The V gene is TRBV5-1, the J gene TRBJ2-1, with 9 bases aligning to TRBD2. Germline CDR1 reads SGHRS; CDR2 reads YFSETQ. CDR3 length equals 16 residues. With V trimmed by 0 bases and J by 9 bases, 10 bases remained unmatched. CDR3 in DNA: TGCGCCAGCAGCTTGGATTTAGCGGGAGCCATGCGTGAGCAGTTCTTC. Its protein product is CASSLDLAGAMREQFF.

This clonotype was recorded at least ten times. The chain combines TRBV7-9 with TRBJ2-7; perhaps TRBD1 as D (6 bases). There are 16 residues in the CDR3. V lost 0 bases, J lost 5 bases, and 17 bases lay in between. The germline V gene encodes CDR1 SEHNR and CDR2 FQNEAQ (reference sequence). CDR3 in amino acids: CASSLAGGETSHEQYF. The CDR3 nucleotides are TGTGCCAGCAGCTTAGCTGGGGGCGAAACGTCCCACGAGCAGTACTTC.

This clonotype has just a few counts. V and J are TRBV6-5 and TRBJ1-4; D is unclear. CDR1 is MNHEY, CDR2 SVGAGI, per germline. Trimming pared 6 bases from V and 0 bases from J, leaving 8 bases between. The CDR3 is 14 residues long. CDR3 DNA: TGTGCCAGCAGACCCATTGCAACTAATGAAAAACTGTTTTTT. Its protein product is CASRPIATNEKLFF.

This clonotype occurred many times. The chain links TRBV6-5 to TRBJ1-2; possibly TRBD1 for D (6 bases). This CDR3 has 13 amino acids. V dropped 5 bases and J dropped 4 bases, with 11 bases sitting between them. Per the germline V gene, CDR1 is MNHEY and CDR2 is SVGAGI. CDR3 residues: CASSRTGLYGYTF. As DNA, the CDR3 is TGTGCCAGCAGTCGAACAGGGCTCTATGGCTACACCTTC.

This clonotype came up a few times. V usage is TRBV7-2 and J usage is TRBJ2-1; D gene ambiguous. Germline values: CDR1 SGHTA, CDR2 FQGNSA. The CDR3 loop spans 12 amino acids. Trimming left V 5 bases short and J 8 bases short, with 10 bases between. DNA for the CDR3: TGTGCCAGCAGCCCGAGAAGGGATGAGCAGTTCTTC. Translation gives CASSPRRDEQFF.

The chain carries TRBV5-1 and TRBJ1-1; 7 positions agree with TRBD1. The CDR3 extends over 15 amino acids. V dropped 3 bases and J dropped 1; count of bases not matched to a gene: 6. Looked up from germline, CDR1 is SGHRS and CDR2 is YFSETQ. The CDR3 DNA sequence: TGCGCCAGCAGCTCGCGAGGGGGCACGAACACTGAAGCTTTCTTT. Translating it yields CASSSRGGTNTEAFF.

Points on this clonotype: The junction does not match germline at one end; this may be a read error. The CDR3 reads CSASTGSNEKLFF. The DNA for the CDR3 is TGCAGTGCTAGTACAGGGTCCAATGAAAAACTGTTTTTC. The V call is TRBV20-1, the J call TRBJ1-4, with a weak D call TRBD1 (6 bases). CDR3 size: 13 residues. From germline, CDR1 is DFQATT and CDR2 SNEGSKA (reference sequence).

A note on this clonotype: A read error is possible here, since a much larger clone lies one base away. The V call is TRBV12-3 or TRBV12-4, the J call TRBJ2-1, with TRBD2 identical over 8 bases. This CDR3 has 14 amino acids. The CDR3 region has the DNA TGTGCCAGCAGGCTTAGCGGGGACTACAGTGAGCAGTTCTTC. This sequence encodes CASRLSGDYSEQFF.

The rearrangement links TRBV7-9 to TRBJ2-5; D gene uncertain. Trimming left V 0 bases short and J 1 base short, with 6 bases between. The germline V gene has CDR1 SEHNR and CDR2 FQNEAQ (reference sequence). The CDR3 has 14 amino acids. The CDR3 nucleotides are TGTGCCAGCAGCTTAGCGCACTCCCAAGAGACCCAGTACTTC. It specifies CASSLAHSQETQYF.

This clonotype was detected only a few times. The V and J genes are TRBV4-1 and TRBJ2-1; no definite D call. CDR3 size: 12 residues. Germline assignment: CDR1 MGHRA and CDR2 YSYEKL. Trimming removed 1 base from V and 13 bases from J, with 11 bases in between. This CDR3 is CASSQVTGRQFF. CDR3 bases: TGCGCCAGCAGCCAAGTAACTGGAAGACAGTTCTTC.

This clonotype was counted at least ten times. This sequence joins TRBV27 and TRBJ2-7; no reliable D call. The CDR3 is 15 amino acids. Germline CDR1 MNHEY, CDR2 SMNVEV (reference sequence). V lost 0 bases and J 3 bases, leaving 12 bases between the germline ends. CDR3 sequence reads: CASSLSLAALYEQYF. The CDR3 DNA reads TGTGCCAGCAGTTTATCACTCGCGGCCCTCTACGAGCAGTACTTC.

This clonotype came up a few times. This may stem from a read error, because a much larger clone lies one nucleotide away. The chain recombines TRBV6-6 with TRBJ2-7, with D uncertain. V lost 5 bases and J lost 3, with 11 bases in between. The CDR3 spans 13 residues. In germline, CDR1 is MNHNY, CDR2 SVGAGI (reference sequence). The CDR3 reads CASSTRTYYEQYF. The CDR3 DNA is TGTGCCAGCAGTACACGAACCTACTACGAGCAGTACTTC.

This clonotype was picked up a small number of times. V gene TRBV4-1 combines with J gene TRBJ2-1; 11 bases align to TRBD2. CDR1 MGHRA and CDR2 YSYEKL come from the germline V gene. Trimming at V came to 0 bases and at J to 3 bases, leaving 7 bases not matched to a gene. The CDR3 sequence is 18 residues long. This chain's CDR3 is CASSQEWTSGSVYNEQFF. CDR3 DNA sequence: TGCGCCAGCAGCCAAGAGTGGACTAGCGGGTCTGTCTACAATGAGCAGTTCTTC.

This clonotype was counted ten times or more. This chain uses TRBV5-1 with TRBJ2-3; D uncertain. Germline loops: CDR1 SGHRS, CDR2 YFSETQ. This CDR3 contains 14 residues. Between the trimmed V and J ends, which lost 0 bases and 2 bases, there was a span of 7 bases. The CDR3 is CASSLDYPTDTQYF. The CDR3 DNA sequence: TGCGCCAGCAGCTTGGACTACCCCACAGATACGCAGTATTTT.

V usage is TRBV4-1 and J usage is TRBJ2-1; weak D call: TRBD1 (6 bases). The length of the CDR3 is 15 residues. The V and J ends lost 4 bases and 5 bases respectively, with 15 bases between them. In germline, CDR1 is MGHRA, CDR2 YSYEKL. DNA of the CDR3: TGCGCCAGCAGCCGCCGAGGGGGAATTGACAATGAGCAGTTCTTC. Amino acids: CASSRRGGIDNEQFF.

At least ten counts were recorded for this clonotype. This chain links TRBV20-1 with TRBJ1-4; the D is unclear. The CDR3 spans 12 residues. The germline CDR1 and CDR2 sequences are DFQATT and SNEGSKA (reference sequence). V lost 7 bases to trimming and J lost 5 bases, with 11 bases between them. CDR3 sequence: CSVSGSNEKLFF. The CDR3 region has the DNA TGCAGTGTTTCGGGGTCCAATGAAAAACTGTTTTTT.

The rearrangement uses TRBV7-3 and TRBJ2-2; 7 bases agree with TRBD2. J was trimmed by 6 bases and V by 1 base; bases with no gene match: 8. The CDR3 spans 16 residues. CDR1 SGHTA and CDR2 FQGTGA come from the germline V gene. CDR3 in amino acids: CASSLNSPGGSGELFF. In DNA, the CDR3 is TGTGCCAGCAGCTTAAATAGCCCGGGAGGATCCGGGGAGCTGTTTTTT.

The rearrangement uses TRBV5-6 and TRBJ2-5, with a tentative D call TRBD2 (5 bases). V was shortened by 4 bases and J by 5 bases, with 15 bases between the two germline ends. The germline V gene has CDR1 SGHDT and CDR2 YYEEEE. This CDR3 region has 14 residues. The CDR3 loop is CASSGRAGGETQYF. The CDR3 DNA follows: TGTGCCAGCAGCGGACGGGCGGGCGGGGAGACCCAGTACTTC.